The rows below give T cell receptor beta chains drawn from one sample of a study of cytomegalovirus exposure and HLA in healthy donors. TCRdb's copy holds only in-frame clones and misses some; the assay was immunoSEQ multiplex PCR. The sample carries 90,000 to 150,000 clones, about three fifths recorded once. Material: PBMCs. All receptors come from a man aged 40-49 years in good health and CMV-seropositive. The CDR3 runs from the conserved cysteine through the conserved F or W. The order of the fields is CDR3 length, J gene, clone size, D gene, V gene, CDR3 DNA, CDR3 protein. A D gene is named only where the DNA matches it firmly. Clone sizes are given selectively: once, few, many, or a class where the clone is expanded.

len: 15
j_gene: TRBJ1-5
abundance: NA
d_gene: NA
v_gene: TRBV19
CDR3nt: TGTGCCAGTAGTATGCAGGGGCCCCACAATCAGCCCCAGCATTTT
CDR3aa: CASSMQGPHNQPQHF

len: 17
j_gene: TRBJ2-1
abundance: NA
d_gene: TRBD2
v_gene: TRBV6-1
CDR3nt: TGTGCCAGCAGTGGGACTAGCGGGCGGGGGAGCGGGAATGAGCAGTTCTTC
CDR3aa: CASSGTSGRGSGNEQFF

len: 17
j_gene: TRBJ2-1
abundance: NA
d_gene: NA
v_gene: TRBV4-1
CDR3nt: TGCGCCAGCAGCCTGGATGCGGGGGCCAGCCCCTACAATGAGCAGTTCTTC
CDR3aa: CASSLDAGASPYNEQFF

len: 16
j_gene: TRBJ2-7
abundance: NA
d_gene: NA
v_gene: TRBV13
CDR3nt: TGTGCCAGCAGCCGGGCCCCCGGACTCCCCCTATGGGAGCAGTACTTC
CDR3aa: CASSRAPGLPLWEQYF

len: 14
j_gene: TRBJ2-7
abundance: NA
d_gene: TRBD2
v_gene: TRBV28
CDR3nt: TGTGCCAGCAGTCGCTCGGGGGGAGATGAGGAGCAGTACTTC
CDR3aa: CASSRSGGDEEQYF

len: 16
j_gene: TRBJ2-5
abundance: few
d_gene: TRBD2
v_gene: TRBV7-7
CDR3nt: TGTGCCAGCAGCTCCCGACTAGCGGGGGGCCAAGAGACCCAGTACTTC
CDR3aa: CASSSRLAGGQETQYF

len: 15
j_gene: TRBJ1-1
abundance: NA
d_gene: NA
v_gene: TRBV30
CDR3nt: TGTGCCTGGAGTGCCGGGAGTAACATGAACACTGAAGCTTTCTTT
CDR3aa: CAWSAGSNMNTEAFF

len: 16
j_gene: TRBJ1-3
abundance: NA
d_gene: NA
v_gene: TRBV4-1
CDR3nt: TGCGCCAGCAGCCAAGTTAGTCGTAGATCGGTGAACACCATATATTTT
CDR3aa: CASSQVSRRSVNTIYF

len: 11
j_gene: TRBJ2-1
abundance: few
d_gene: NA
v_gene: TRBV7-9
CDR3nt: TGTGCCAGCACCCAGTACAATGAGCAGTTCTTC
CDR3aa: CASTQYNEQFF

len: 13
j_gene: TRBJ1-1
abundance: NA
d_gene: NA
v_gene: TRBV2
CDR3nt: TGTGCCAGCAGTGAACTTCCTAACACTGAAGCTTTCTTT
CDR3aa: CASSELPNTEAFF

len: 11
j_gene: TRBJ1-4
abundance: few
d_gene: NA
v_gene: TRBV2
CDR3nt: TGTGCCAGCGGGGGGAGGGGAAAACTGTTTTTT
CDR3aa: CASGGRGKLFF

len: 14
j_gene: TRBJ1-5
abundance: few
d_gene: TRBD1
v_gene: TRBV7-3
CDR3nt: TGTGCCAGCAGCTCATCGGACAGGCATCAGCCCCAGCATTTT
CDR3aa: CASSSSDRHQPQHF

len: 14
j_gene: TRBJ1-4
abundance: once
d_gene: TRBD1
v_gene: TRBV7-9
CDR3nt: TGTGCCAGCAGCCTTGGACAGGGAAACGAAAAACTGTTTTTT
CDR3aa: CASSLGQGNEKLFF

len: 15
j_gene: TRBJ1-1
abundance: NA
d_gene: NA
v_gene: TRBV5-1
CDR3nt: TGCGCCAGCAGCTTGTTACAGGGCCCTAACACTGAAGCTTTCTTT
CDR3aa: CASSLLQGPNTEAFF

len: 18
j_gene: TRBJ2-5
abundance: NA
d_gene: TRBD2
v_gene: TRBV4-1
CDR3nt: TGCGCCAGCAGCCTCAGGGGACTAGCGGGAGGGAGTGGGGAGACCCAGTACTTC
CDR3aa: CASSLRGLAGGSGETQYF

len: 15
j_gene: TRBJ1-4
abundance: NA
d_gene: NA
v_gene: TRBV5-1
CDR3nt: TGCGCCAGCAGCTTGGAGGGGACAACTAATGAAAAACTGTTTTTT
CDR3aa: CASSLEGTTNEKLFF

len: 16
j_gene: TRBJ2-2
abundance: once
d_gene: TRBD2
v_gene: TRBV7-3
CDR3nt: TGTGCCAGCAGCGCACTAGCGCTATCGAACACCGGGGAGCTGTTTTTT
CDR3aa: CASSALALSNTGELFF

len: 14
j_gene: TRBJ2-5
abundance: NA
d_gene: NA
v_gene: TRBV5-6
CDR3nt: TGTGCCAGCAGCGGAGGGGGGGGACAAGAGACCCAGTACTTC
CDR3aa: CASSGGGGQETQYF

len: 15
j_gene: TRBJ2-7
abundance: NA
d_gene: TRBD2
v_gene: TRBV27
CDR3nt: TGTGCCAGCCGCATTACTCCGACTAGCGGTTACGAGCAGTACTTC
CDR3aa: CASRITPTSGYEQYF

len: 17
j_gene: TRBJ2-6
abundance: NA
d_gene: NA
v_gene: TRBV21-1
CDR3nt: TGTGCCAGCAGCAAAGATCGACAGGGCATTGGGGCCAACGTCCTGACTTTC
CDR3aa: CASSKDRQGIGANVLTF

len: 14
j_gene: TRBJ2-1
abundance: NA
d_gene: NA
v_gene: TRBV18
CDR3nt: TGTGCCAGCTCACCACTTGGGGACTTCAATGAGCAGTTCTTC
CDR3aa: CASSPLGDFNEQFF

len: 18
j_gene: TRBJ2-7
abundance: few
d_gene: TRBD2
v_gene: TRBV30
CDR3nt: TGTGCCTGGAGCACCGCCGGGACTAGCGGGAGTATCGGTGACGAGCAGTACTTC
CDR3aa: CAWSTAGTSGSIGDEQYF

len: 15
j_gene: TRBJ1-1
abundance: NA
d_gene: NA
v_gene: TRBV19
CDR3nt: TGTGCCAGTAGTATCGGGGGGAGAGTGAACACTGAAGCTTTCTTT
CDR3aa: CASSIGGRVNTEAFF

len: 12
j_gene: TRBJ1-2
abundance: NA
d_gene: NA
v_gene: TRBV28
CDR3nt: TGTGCCAGCAGTATTCCCCTAAACAGGATCCATTTC
CDR3aa: CASSIPLNRIHF

len: 13
j_gene: TRBJ2-5
abundance: NA
d_gene: TRBD1
v_gene: TRBV4-1
CDR3nt: TGCGCCAGCAGCCGGGACAGACAAGAGACCCAGTACTTC
CDR3aa: CASSRDRQETQYF

len: 15
j_gene: TRBJ2-2
abundance: NA
d_gene: NA
v_gene: TRBV7-2
CDR3nt: TGTGCCAGCAGCTTGCGGGGCATGGGGACCGGGGAGCTGTTTTTT
CDR3aa: CASSLRGMGTGELFF

len: 13
j_gene: TRBJ2-4
abundance: NA
d_gene: NA
v_gene: TRBV29-1
CDR3nt: TGCAGCGTCACACAGGGCATGGGAAACATTCAGTACTTC
CDR3aa: CSVTQGMGNIQYF

len: 15
j_gene: TRBJ2-5
abundance: NA
d_gene: NA
v_gene: TRBV4-1
CDR3nt: TGCGCCAGCAGCCAAACCTCTACGTACCAAGAGACCCAGTACTTC
CDR3aa: CASSQTSTYQETQYF

len: 14
j_gene: TRBJ1-5
abundance: NA
d_gene: TRBD1
v_gene: TRBV19
CDR3nt: TGTGCCAGTGGCGGGACAGGGGGGGCTCAGCCCCAGCATTTT
CDR3aa: CASGGTGGAQPQHF

len: 14
j_gene: TRBJ1-2
abundance: NA
d_gene: NA
v_gene: TRBV25-1
CDR3nt: TGTGCCAGCAGTCAGACAGGCGGAGACTATGGCTACACCTTC
CDR3aa: CASSQTGGDYGYTF

len: 16
j_gene: TRBJ2-5
abundance: NA
d_gene: TRBD2
v_gene: TRBV6-1
CDR3nt: TGTGCCAGCAGTGAATCGGGCGGGGGGGCTGGTGAGACCCAGTACTTC
CDR3aa: CASSESGGGAGETQYF

len: 16
j_gene: TRBJ2-3
abundance: NA
d_gene: NA
v_gene: TRBV5-4
CDR3nt: TGTGCCAGCAGCCCGAGGTCGGGAGCCAGGGTAGATACGCAGTATTTT
CDR3aa: CASSPRSGARVDTQYF

len: 13
j_gene: TRBJ1-1
abundance: NA
d_gene: TRBD1
v_gene: TRBV2
CDR3nt: TGTGCCAGCAGCCGGGACAGGAACACTGAAGCTTTCTTT
CDR3aa: CASSRDRNTEAFF

len: 17
j_gene: TRBJ2-4
abundance: NA
d_gene: NA
v_gene: TRBV27
CDR3nt: TGTGCCAGCAGTTTATGGCTGGGGAATGGAGGCAAAAACATTCAGTACTTC
CDR3aa: CASSLWLGNGGKNIQYF

len: 14
j_gene: TRBJ2-5
abundance: NA
d_gene: NA
v_gene: TRBV30
CDR3nt: TGTGCCTGGAGTGTACAAGTAGGGGGAGAGACCCAGTACTTC
CDR3aa: CAWSVQVGGETQYF

len: 13
j_gene: TRBJ1-4
abundance: NA
d_gene: TRBD1
v_gene: TRBV28
CDR3nt: TGTGCCAGCAGTTCCCCGGGACAGGAAAAACTGTTTTTT
CDR3aa: CASSSPGQEKLFF

len: 14
j_gene: TRBJ2-1
abundance: NA
d_gene: NA
v_gene: TRBV7-9
CDR3nt: TGTGCCAGCAGCTTAGAGTCTAGCTTCAATGAGCAGTTCTTC
CDR3aa: CASSLESSFNEQFF

len: 13
j_gene: TRBJ1-6
abundance: NA
d_gene: NA
v_gene: TRBV27
CDR3nt: TGTGCCACCACACAGGGCCAGGGTTTAACCCTCCACTTT
CDR3aa: CATTQGQGLTLHF

len: 14
j_gene: TRBJ2-7
abundance: NA
d_gene: TRBD2
v_gene: TRBV6-5
CDR3nt: TGTGCCAGCATTTCTAGCGGGGCAAAAGGCGAGCAGTACTTC
CDR3aa: CASISSGAKGEQYF

len: 16
j_gene: TRBJ1-3
abundance: NA
d_gene: TRBD1
v_gene: TRBV19
CDR3nt: TGTGCCAGTAGTTTCGGACAGGTCGGCTCTGGAAACACCATATATTTT
CDR3aa: CASSFGQVGSGNTIYF

len: 12
j_gene: TRBJ1-1
abundance: few
d_gene: TRBD1
v_gene: TRBV28
CDR3nt: TGTGCCAGCATGACAGGGTCGAGAAGGCCTTTCTTT
CDR3aa: CASMTGSRRPFF

len: 13
j_gene: TRBJ1-2
abundance: NA
d_gene: NA
v_gene: TRBV29-1
CDR3nt: TGCAGCGTTGTCAGGGGACAAAACTATGGCTACACCTTC
CDR3aa: CSVVRGQNYGYTF

len: 20
j_gene: TRBJ2-2
abundance: NA
d_gene: TRBD1
v_gene: TRBV2
CDR3nt: TGTGCCAGCAGCCGAAAAACACTAGGGACAGCGAGGGGAGACACCGGGGAGCTGTTTTTT
CDR3aa: CASSRKTLGTARGDTGELFF

len: 15
j_gene: TRBJ1-1
abundance: NA
d_gene: TRBD1
v_gene: TRBV10-3
CDR3nt: TGTGCCATCAGTGTGTACAGGGGGGGAGGCACTGAAGCTTTCTTT
CDR3aa: CAISVYRGGGTEAFF

len: 16
j_gene: TRBJ1-6
abundance: NA
d_gene: NA
v_gene: TRBV6-5
CDR3nt: TGTGCCAGCAGTTACGGTATCGACAGCCTCAATTCACCCCTCCACTTT
CDR3aa: CASSYGIDSLNSPLHF

len: 15
j_gene: TRBJ2-5
abundance: NA
d_gene: NA
v_gene: TRBV6-1
CDR3nt: TGTGCCAGCAGAGCCGGGATTAGCGGCCAAGAGACCCAGTACTTC
CDR3aa: CASRAGISGQETQYF

len: 14
j_gene: TRBJ2-7
abundance: few
d_gene: NA
v_gene: TRBV9
CDR3nt: TGTGCCAGCAGCGTCAGCCCCTCTAGCTCCGAGCAGTACTTC
CDR3aa: CASSVSPSSSEQYF

len: 15
j_gene: TRBJ2-3
abundance: NA
d_gene: TRBD2
v_gene: TRBV5-1
CDR3nt: TGCGCCAGCAGCTTGGGGCCGGGAGGGCGAGATACGCAGTATTTT
CDR3aa: CASSLGPGGRDTQYF

len: 17
j_gene: TRBJ2-1
abundance: NA
d_gene: TRBD2
v_gene: TRBV7-2
CDR3nt: TGTGCCAGCAGCTTAGTAGGGGGCGGGGGGGCCATCTATGAGCAGTTCTTC
CDR3aa: CASSLVGGGGAIYEQFF

len: 14
j_gene: TRBJ1-5
abundance: NA
d_gene: NA
v_gene: TRBV2
CDR3nt: TGTGCCAGCAGTGACAGGGCTCCGGACCAGCCCCAGCATTTT
CDR3aa: CASSDRAPDQPQHF

len: 15
j_gene: TRBJ2-1
abundance: NA
d_gene: TRBD2
v_gene: TRBV6-1
CDR3nt: TGTGCCAGCAGTGGAGGGACTAGCGGGGAGCATGAGCAGTTCTTC
CDR3aa: CASSGGTSGEHEQFF

len: 13
j_gene: TRBJ2-3
abundance: NA
d_gene: NA
v_gene: TRBV15
CDR3nt: TGTGCCACCAGCAGAGACAGATCGGATACGCAGTATTTT
CDR3aa: CATSRDRSDTQYF

len: 13
j_gene: TRBJ2-2
abundance: NA
d_gene: NA
v_gene: TRBV5-4
CDR3nt: TGTGCCAGCAGCCTGGCTAGCGCCGGGGAGCTGTTTTTT
CDR3aa: CASSLASAGELFF

len: 12
j_gene: TRBJ1-2
abundance: NA
d_gene: NA
v_gene: TRBV30
CDR3nt: TGTGCCTGGACGGGCCAGGGATATGGCTACACCTTC
CDR3aa: CAWTGQGYGYTF